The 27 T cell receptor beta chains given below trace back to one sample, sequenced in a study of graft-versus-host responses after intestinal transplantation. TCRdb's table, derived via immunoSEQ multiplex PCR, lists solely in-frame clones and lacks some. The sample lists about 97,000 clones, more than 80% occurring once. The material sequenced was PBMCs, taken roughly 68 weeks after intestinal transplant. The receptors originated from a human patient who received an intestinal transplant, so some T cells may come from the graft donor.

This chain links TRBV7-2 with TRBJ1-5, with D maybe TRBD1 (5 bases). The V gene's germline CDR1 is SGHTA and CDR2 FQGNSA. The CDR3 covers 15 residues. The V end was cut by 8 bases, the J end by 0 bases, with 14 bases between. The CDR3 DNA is TGTGCCAGCGCCCCCGGGGCAGGTAGCAATCAGCCCCAGCATTTT. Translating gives CASAPGAGSNQPQHF.

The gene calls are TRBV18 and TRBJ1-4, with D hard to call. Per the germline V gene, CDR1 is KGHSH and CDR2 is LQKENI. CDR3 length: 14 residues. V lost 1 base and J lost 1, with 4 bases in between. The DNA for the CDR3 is TGTGCCAGCTCACCACAGGGAACTAATGAAAAACTGTTTTTT. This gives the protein CASSPQGTNEKLFF. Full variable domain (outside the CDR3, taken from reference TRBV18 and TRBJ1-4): NAGVMQNPRHLVRRRGQEARLRCSPMKGHSHVYWYRQLPEEGLKFMVYLQKENIIDESGMPKERFSAEFPKEGPSILRIQQVVRGDSAAYFCASSPQGTNEKLFFGSGTQLSVL.

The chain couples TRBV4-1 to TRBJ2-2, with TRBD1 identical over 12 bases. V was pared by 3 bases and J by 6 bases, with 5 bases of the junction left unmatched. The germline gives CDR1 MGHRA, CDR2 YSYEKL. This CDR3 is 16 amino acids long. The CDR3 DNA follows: TGCGCCAGCAGCCACCCCGGGACAGGGGGCTCCGGGGAGCTGTTTTTT. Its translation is CASSHPGTGGSGELFF.

The DNA for the CDR3 is TGTGCCAGCTCACCCCAGGCACAAGAGACCCAGTACTTC. Its translation is CASSPQAQETQYF. J is TRBJ2-5 and V is TRBV18; D remains unclear. This CDR3 has 13 amino acids. V dropped 3 bases and J dropped 2 bases, with 7 bases sitting between them. The V gene's germline CDR1 is KGHSH and CDR2 LQKENI. Using reference TRBV18 and TRBJ2-5 for the parts outside the CDR3, the full variable domain is NAGVMQNPRHLVRRRGQEARLRCSPMKGHSHVYWYRQLPEEGLKFMVYLQKENIIDESGMPKERFSAEFPKEGPSILRIQQVVRGDSAAYFCASSPQAQETQYFGPGTRLLVL.

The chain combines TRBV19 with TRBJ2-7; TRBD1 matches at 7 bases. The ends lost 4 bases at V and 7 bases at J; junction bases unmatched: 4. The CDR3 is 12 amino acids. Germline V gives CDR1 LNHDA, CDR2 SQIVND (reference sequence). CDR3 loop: CASSNRGWEQYF. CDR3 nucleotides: TGTGCCAGTAGTAACAGGGGTTGGGAGCAGTACTTC.

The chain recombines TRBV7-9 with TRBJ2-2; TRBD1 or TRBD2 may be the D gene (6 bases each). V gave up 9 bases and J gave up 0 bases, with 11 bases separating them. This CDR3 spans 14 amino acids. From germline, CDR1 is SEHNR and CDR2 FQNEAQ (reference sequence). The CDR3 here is CARGGHPNTGELFF. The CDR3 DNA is TGTGCCAGGGGGGGACACCCGAACACCGGGGAGCTGTTTTTT.

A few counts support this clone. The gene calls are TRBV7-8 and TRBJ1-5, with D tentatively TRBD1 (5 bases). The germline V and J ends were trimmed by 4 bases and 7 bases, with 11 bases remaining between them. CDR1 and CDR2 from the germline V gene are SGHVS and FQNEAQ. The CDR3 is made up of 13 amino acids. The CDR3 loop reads CASSSQGRQPQHF. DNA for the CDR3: TGTGCCAGCAGCTCCCAGGGTCGGCAGCCCCAGCATTTT.

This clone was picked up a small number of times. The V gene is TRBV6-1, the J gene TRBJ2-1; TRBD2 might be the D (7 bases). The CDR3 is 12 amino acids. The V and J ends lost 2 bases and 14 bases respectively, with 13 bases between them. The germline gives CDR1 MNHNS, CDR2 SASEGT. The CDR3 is CASSERGADEFF. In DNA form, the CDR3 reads TGTGCCAGCAGTGAACGGGGGGCGGATGAGTTCTTC.

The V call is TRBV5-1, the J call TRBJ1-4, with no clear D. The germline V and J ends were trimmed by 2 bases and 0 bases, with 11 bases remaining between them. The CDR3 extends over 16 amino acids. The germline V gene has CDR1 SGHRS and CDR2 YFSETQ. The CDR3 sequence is CASSFLQAATNEKLFF. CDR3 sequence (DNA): TGCGCCAGCAGCTTTCTCCAGGCGGCAACTAATGAAAAACTGTTTTTT. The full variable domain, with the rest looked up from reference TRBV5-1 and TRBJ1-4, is KAGVTQTPRYLIKTRGQQVTLSCSPISGHRSVSWYQQTPGQGLQFLFEYFSETQRNKGNFPGRFSGRQFSNSRSEMNVSTLELGDSALYLCASSFLQAATNEKLFFGSGTQLSVL.

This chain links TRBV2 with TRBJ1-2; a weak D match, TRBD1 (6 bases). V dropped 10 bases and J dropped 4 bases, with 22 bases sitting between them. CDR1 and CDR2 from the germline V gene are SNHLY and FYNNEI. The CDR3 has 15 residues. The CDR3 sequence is CATTGGGRGTYGYTF. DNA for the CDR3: TGTGCCACCACGGGGGGGGGCAGGGGTACCTATGGCTACACCTTC.

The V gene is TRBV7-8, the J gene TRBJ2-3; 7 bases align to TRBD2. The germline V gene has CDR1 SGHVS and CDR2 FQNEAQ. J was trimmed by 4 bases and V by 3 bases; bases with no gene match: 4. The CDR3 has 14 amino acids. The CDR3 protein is CASSLGGWADTQYF. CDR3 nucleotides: TGTGCCAGCAGCTTGGGGGGGTGGGCAGATACGCAGTATTTT.

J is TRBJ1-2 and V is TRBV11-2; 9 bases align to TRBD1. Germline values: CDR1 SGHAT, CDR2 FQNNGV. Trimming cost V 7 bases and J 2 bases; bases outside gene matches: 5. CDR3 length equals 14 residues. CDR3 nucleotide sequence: TGTGCCAGCACGGTGGGGACAGGGAACTATGGCTACACCTTC. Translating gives CASTVGTGNYGYTF.

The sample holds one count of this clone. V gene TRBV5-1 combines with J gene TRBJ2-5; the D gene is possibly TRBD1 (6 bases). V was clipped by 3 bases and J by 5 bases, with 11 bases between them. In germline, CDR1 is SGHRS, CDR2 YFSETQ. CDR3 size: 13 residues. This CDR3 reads CASSSTGLETQYF. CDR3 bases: TGCGCCAGCAGCTCGACAGGTCTGGAGACCCAGTACTTC. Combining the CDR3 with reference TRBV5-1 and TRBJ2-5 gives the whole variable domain KAGVTQTPRYLIKTRGQQVTLSCSPISGHRSVSWYQQTPGQGLQFLFEYFSETQRNKGNFPGRFSGRQFSNSRSEMNVSTLELGDSALYLCASSSTGLETQYFGPGTRLLVL.

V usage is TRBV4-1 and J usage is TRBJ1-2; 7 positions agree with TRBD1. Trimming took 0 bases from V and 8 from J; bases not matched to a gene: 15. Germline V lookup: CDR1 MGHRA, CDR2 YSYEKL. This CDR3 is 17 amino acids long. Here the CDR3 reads CASSQESLGQLFRGYTF. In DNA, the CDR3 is TGCGCCAGCAGCCAAGAGTCTCTGGGACAGCTTTTTAGGGGCTACACCTTC.

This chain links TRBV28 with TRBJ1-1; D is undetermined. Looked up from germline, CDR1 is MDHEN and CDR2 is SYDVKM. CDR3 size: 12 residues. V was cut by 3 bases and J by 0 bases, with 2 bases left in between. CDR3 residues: CASSFLNTEAFF. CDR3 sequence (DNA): TGTGCCAGCAGTTTTTTGAACACTGAAGCTTTCTTT.

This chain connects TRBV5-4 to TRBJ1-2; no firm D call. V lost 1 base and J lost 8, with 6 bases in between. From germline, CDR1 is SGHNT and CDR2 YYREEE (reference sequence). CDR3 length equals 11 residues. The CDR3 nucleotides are TGTGCCAGCAGCTTGTTGGGCGGCTACACCTTC. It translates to CASSLLGGYTF.

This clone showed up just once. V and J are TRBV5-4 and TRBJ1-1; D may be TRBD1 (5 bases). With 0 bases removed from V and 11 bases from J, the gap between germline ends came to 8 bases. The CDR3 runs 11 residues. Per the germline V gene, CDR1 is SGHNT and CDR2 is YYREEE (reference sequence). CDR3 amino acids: CASSLGGTAFF. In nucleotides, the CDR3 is TGTGCCAGCAGCTTGGGGGGGACGGCTTTCTTT.

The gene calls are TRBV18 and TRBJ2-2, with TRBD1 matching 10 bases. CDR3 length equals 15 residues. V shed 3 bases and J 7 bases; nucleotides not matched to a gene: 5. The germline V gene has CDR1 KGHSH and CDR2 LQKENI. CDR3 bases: TGTGCCAGCTCACCCGACAGGGGGCGAGTCGGGGAGCTGTTTTTT. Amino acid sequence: CASSPDRGRVGELFF. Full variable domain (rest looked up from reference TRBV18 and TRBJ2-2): NAGVMQNPRHLVRRRGQEARLRCSPMKGHSHVYWYRQLPEEGLKFMVYLQKENIIDESGMPKERFSAEFPKEGPSILRIQQVVRGDSAAYFCASSPDRGRVGELFFGEGSRLTVL.

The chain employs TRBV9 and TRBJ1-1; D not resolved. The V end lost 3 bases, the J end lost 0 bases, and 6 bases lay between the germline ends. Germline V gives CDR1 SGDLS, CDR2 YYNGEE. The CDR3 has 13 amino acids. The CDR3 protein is CASSASMNTEAFF. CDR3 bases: TGTGCCAGCAGCGCCTCCATGAACACTGAAGCTTTCTTT.

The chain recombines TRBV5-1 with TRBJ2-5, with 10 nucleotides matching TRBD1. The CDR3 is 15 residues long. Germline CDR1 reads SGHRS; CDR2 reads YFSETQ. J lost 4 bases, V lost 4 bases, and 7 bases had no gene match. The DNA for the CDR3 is TGCGCCAGCAGCAGGACAGGGGGGAACACAGAGACCCAGTACTTC. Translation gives CASSRTGGNTETQYF.

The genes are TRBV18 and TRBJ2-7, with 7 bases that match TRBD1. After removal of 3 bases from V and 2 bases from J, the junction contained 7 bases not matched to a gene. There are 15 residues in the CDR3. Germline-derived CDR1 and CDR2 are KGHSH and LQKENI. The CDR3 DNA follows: TGTGCCAGCTCACCCAACAGGGGCTTGGCCTACGAGCAGTACTTC. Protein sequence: CASSPNRGLAYEQYF.

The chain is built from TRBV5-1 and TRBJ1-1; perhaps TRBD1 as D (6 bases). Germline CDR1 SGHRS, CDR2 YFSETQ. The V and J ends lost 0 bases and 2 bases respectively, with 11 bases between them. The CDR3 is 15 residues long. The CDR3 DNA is TGCGCCAGCAGCTTGGGGGCTGGGGGCAACACTGAAGCTTTCTTT. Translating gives CASSLGAGGNTEAFF.

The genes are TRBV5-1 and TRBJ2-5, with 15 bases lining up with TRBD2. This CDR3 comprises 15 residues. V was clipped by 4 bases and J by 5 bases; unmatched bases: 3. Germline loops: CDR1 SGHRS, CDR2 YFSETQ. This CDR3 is CASSPGTSGGETQYF. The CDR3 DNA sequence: TGCGCCAGCAGCCCCGGGACTAGCGGGGGGGAGACCCAGTACTTC.

The CDR3 nucleotides read TGTGCCAGCAGTGCAATCACAGGCACAGATACGCAGTATTTT. This sequence encodes CASSAITGTDTQYF. The J gene is TRBJ2-3, the V gene TRBV25-1, with D unresolved. Germline CDR1 MGHDK, CDR2 SYGVNS. V was trimmed by 4 bases and J by 1 base, leaving 9 bases between them. CDR3 length equals 14 residues.

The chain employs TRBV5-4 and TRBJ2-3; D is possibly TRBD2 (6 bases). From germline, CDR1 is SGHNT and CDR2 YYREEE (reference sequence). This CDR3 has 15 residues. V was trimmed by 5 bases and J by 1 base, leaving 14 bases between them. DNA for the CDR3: TGTGCCAGCAGACGGACTATCCGGGGCACAGATACGCAGTATTTT. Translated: CASRRTIRGTDTQYF.

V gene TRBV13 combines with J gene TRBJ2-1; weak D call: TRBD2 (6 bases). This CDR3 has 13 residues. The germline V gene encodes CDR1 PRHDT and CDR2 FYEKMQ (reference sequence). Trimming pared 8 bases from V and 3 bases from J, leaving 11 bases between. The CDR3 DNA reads TGTGCCAGCGGGTTGGGGGGCTACAATGAGCAGTTCTTC. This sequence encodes CASGLGGYNEQFF.

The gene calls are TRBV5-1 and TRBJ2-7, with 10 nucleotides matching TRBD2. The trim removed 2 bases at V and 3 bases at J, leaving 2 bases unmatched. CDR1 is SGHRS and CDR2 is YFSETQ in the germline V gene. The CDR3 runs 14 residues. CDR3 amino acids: CASSFGLADYEQYF. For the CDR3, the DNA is TGCGCCAGCAGCTTCGGACTAGCGGACTACGAGCAGTACTTC.